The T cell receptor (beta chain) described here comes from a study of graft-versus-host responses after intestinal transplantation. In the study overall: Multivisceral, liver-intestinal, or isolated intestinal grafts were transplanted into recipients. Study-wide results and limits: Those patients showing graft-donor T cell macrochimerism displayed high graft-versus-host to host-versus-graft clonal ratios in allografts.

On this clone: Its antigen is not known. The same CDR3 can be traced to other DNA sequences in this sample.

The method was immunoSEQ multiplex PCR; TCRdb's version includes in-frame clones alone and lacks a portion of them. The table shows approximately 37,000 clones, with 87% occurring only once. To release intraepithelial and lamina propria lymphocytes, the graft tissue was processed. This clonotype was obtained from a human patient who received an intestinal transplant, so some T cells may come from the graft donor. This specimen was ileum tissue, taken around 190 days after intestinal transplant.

CDR3 protein: CASSVDSYNEQFF. The CDR3 DNA follows: TGTGCCAGCAGCGTAGACAGCTACAATGAGCAGTTCTTC. The chain has TRBV9 and TRBJ2-1; no clear D gene. Trimming stripped 0 bases from V and 3 bases from J, with 4 bases between. Germline V gene data show CDR1 as SGDLS and CDR2 as YYNGEE. The CDR3 consists of 13 residues.